A selection of T cell receptor beta chains follows, all from one sample in a study of CD8 T cells in Susac syndrome. TCRdb processed the immunoSEQ multiplex PCR reads anew with MiXCR; each CDR3 protein has one entry. In the table there are about 120,000 distinct CDR3 sequences, 80% to 95% of which are singletons. The specimen was CD8+ T cells from PBMCs. The receptors shown here come from a human donor in good health. The CDR3 runs from the conserved cysteine through the conserved F or W. The D gene is left open where the match is weak.

TRBJ2-1,NA,TRBV18,CASSPPSLAGPEQFF,TGTGCCAGCTCACCACCGTCACTAGCTGGCCCTGAGCAGTTCTTC
TRBJ2-7,NA,TRBV20-1,CSAPRRGASYEQYF,TGCAGTGCACCGAGGCGGGGCGCGTCCTACGAGCAGTACTTC
TRBJ2-1,NA,TRBV27,CASSADLIGPQRNEQFF,TGTGCCAGCAGTGCCGACCTGATTGGCCCCCAGAGGAATGAGCAGTTCTTC
TRBJ2-7,TRBD1,TRBV12-3/TRBV12-4,CASRFRQGAEQYF,TGTGCCAGCAGATTTCGACAGGGAGCCGAGCAGTACTTC
TRBJ2-7,NA,TRBV25-1,CASGRGNGYEQYF,TGTGCCAGCGGGAGGGGGAACGGATACGAGCAGTACTTC
TRBJ1-4,NA,TRBV2,CASRSTGEKLFF,TGTGCCAGCAGATCTACAGGGGAAAAACTGTTTTTT
TRBJ1-1,NA,TRBV5-6,CASSFGDTGEAFF,TGTGCCAGCAGTTTTGGTGACACGGGGGAAGCTTTCTTT
TRBJ2-5,NA,TRBV7-9,CASSLAAVPSSETQYF,TGTGCCAGCAGCTTAGCGGCGGTTCCGAGCAGTGAGACCCAGTACTTC
TRBJ2-2,TRBD1,TRBV30,CAWSGSGGLGELFF,TGTGCCTGGAGTGGATCAGGGGGCCTCGGGGAGCTGTTTTTT
TRBJ2-7,NA,TRBV7-2,CASSLARKGSYEQYF,TGTGCCAGCAGCTTAGCCCGCAAGGGCTCCTACGAGCAGTACTTC
TRBJ2-7,TRBD1,TRBV6-2/TRBV6-3,CASSIPGQGSYEQYF,TGTGCCAGCAGTATACCGGGACAGGGGTCCTACGAGCAGTACTTC
TRBJ2-3,NA,TRBV3-1,CASSQGVEETQYF,TGTGCCAGCAGCCAGGGAGTGGAGGAGACGCAGTATTTT
TRBJ1-1,TRBD1,TRBV5-6,CASSLDRKNTEAFF,TGTGCCAGCAGCCTGGACAGGAAGAACACTGAAGCTTTCTTT